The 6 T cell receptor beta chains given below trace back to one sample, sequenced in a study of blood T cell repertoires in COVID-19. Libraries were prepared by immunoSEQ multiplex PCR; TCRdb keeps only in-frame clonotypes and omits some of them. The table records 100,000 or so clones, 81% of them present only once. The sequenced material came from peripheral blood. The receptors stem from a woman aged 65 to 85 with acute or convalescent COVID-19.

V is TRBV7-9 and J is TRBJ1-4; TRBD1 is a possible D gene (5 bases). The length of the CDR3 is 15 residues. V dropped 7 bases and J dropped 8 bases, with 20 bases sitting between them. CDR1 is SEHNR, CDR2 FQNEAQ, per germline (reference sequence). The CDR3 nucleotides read TGTGCCAGCACCACCGGAGGGGAGATAGGAGAAAAACTGTTTTTT. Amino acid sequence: CASTTGGEIGEKLFF.

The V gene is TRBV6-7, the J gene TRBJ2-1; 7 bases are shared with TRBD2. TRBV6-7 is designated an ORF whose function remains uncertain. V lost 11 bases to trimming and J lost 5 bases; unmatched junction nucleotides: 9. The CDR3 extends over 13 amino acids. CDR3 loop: CAAPGLRHNEQFF. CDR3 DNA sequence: TGTGCCGCTCCGGGACTAAGGCACAATGAGCAGTTCTTC.

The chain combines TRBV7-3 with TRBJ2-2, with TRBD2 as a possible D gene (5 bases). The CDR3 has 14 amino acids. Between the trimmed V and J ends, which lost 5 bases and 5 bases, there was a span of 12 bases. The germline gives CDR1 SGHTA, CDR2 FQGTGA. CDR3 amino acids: CASSPGLVTGELFF. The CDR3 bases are TGTGCCAGCAGCCCCGGACTTGTGACCGGGGAGCTGTTTTTT.

The CDR3 loop is CASSQGGGYEQYF. As DNA, the CDR3 is TGTGCCAGCAGCCAAGGGGGGGGATACGAGCAGTACTTC. This chain connects TRBV3-1 (or the pseudogene TRBV3-2) to TRBJ2-7; 7 positions agree with TRBD2. There are 13 residues in the CDR3. V shed 1 base, J shed 4 bases, and the junction held 1 base outside the gene matches. The germline gives CDR1 LGHDT, CDR2 YNNKEL (reference sequence).

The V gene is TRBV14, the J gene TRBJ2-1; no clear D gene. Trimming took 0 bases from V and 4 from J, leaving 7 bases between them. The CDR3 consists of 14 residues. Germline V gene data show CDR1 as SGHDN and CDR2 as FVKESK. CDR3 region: CASSQEFAYNEQFF. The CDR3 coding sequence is TGTGCCAGCAGCCAAGAGTTTGCGTACAATGAGCAGTTCTTC.

For the CDR3, the DNA is TGTGCCAGCAGCGCCCGACAGGGGCGTAGCACTGAAGCTTTCTTT. Amino acids: CASSARQGRSTEAFF. The V call is TRBV7-9, the J call TRBJ1-1, with 8 positions matching TRBD1. Germline CDR1 reads SEHNR; CDR2 reads FQNEAQ (reference sequence). The CDR3 contains 15 residues. V dropped 5 bases and J dropped 4; count of bases not matched to a gene: 9. Filled out from reference TRBV7-9 and TRBJ1-1, the complete variable domain reads DTGVSQNPRHKITKRGQNVTFRCDPISEHNRLYWYRQTLGQGPEFLTYFQNEAQLEKSRLLSDRFSAERPKGSFSTLEIQRTEQGDSAMYLCASSARQGRSTEAFFGQGTRLTVV.